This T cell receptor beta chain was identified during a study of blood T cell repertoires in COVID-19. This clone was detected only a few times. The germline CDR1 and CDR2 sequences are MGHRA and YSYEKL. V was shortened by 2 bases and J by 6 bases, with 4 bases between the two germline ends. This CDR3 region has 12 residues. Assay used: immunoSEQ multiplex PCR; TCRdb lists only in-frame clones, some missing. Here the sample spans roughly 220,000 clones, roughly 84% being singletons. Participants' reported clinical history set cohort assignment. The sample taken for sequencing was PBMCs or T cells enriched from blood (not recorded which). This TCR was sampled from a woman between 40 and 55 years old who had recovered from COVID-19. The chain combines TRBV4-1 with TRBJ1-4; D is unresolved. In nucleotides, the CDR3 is TGCGCCAGCAGCCAACCCTATGAAAAACTGTTTTTT. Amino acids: CASSQPYEKLFF.